The 24 T cell receptor beta chains listed next were all sequenced from one sample in a study of blood T cell repertoires in COVID-19. The protocol was immunoSEQ multiplex PCR, while the TCRdb copy is restricted to in-frame clones and leaves out a portion. The table includes some 120,000 clones, about 77% detected once. The sequencing input was peripheral blood. The receptor set was obtained from a human donor in a cohort sampled during active COVID-19.

V is TRBV10-3 and J is TRBJ2-3, with 10 bases aligning to TRBD2. Germline V gives CDR1 ENHRY, CDR2 SYGVKD. Trimming cost V 2 bases and J 6 bases; bases outside gene matches: 2. CDR3 length: 14 amino acids. The chain's CDR3 is CAISEGLADDTQYF. CDR3 nucleotide sequence: TGTGCCATCAGTGAGGGACTAGCGGACGATACGCAGTATTTT.

This rearrangement joins TRBV5-4 to TRBJ2-2; D possibly corresponds to TRBD2 (7 bases). Germline CDR1 is SGHNT and CDR2 is YYREEE (reference sequence). The CDR3 loop spans 16 amino acids. The germline V and J ends were trimmed by 2 bases and 4 bases, with 15 bases remaining between them. CDR3 amino acids: CASSFWAGAITGELFF. The CDR3 DNA is TGTGCCAGCAGCTTCTGGGCGGGGGCCATCACCGGGGAGCTGTTTTTT.

This clone was observed a handful of times. The chain combines TRBV3-1 (or the pseudogene TRBV3-2) with TRBJ2-3, with TRBD1 identical over 8 bases. CDR1 and CDR2 (germline): LGHDT, YNNKEL (reference sequence). The CDR3 loop spans 15 amino acids. Trimming cost V 4 bases and J 3 bases; bases outside gene matches: 6. CDR3 loop: CASSRVQGATDTQYF. CDR3 nucleotides: TGTGCCAGCAGCCGAGTTCAGGGGGCAACAGATACGCAGTATTTT.

This clone was counted once. The rearrangement uses TRBV19 and TRBJ1-1; no firm D call. This CDR3 region has 13 residues. The germline V gene has CDR1 LNHDA and CDR2 SQIVND (reference sequence). V lost 7 bases and J lost 0, with 9 bases in between. The CDR3, as DNA: TGTGCCAGTACGAGGCAGCTGAACACTGAAGCTTTCTTT. Its translation is CASTRQLNTEAFF.

The chain has TRBV6-5 and TRBJ2-1; the D gene is possibly TRBD1 (5 bases). Germline V CDR1 and CDR2: MNHEY, SVGAGI. With 7 bases removed from V and 5 bases from J, the gap between germline ends came to 12 bases. CDR3 length: 13 amino acids. CDR3 sequence reads: CASMRQINNEQFF. CDR3 nucleotides: TGTGCCAGCATGAGACAGATAAACAATGAGCAGTTCTTC.

This clone is a singleton in its sample. The chain has TRBV19 and TRBJ1-5; 7 bases map to TRBD1. The CDR3 has 17 amino acids. Germline V CDR1 and CDR2: LNHDA, SQIVND (reference sequence). Losses at the gene ends were 4 bases for V and 0 bases for J; bases not matched to a gene: 9. CDR3 sequence (DNA): TGTGCCAGTAGTACACCGACAGGGTACTATAGCAATCAGCCCCAGCATTTT. Residues: CASSTPTGYYSNQPQHF. The full variable domain, its missing parts supplied by reference TRBV19 and TRBJ1-5, is DGGITQSPKYLFRKEGQNVTLSCEQNLNHDAMYWYRQDPGQGLRLIYYSQIVNDFQKGDIAEGYSVSREKKESFPLTVTSAQKNPTAFYLCASSTPTGYYSNQPQHFGDGTRLSIL.

For the CDR3, the DNA is TGTGCCAGCAGCCCCGGACTAGCGGGGTTAGAGACCCAGTACTTC. Its translation: CASSPGLAGLETQYF. The J gene is TRBJ2-5, the V gene TRBV4-2; 12 nucleotides agree with TRBD2. Germline V CDR1 and CDR2: LGHNA, YNFKEQ. After removal of 4 bases from V and 4 bases from J, the junction contained 4 bases not matched to a gene. There are 15 residues in the CDR3.

This chain joins TRBV18 and TRBJ2-7; the match to TRBD1 covers 8 bases. Germline V lookup: CDR1 KGHSH, CDR2 LQKENI. The CDR3 extends over 15 amino acids. V trimming: 3 bases; J trimming: 4 bases; junction bases outside the gene matches: 8. CDR3 sequence (DNA): TGTGCCAGCTCACCGGGGGAGCAGGGGGCGTACGAGCAGTACTTC. It encodes CASSPGEQGAYEQYF.

The J gene is TRBJ2-1, the V gene TRBV4-3, with 9 bases identical to TRBD1. J lost 5 bases, V lost 2 bases, and 7 bases had no gene match. Germline lookup yields CDR1 LGHNA and CDR2 YSLEER. This CDR3 is built from 16 residues. The CDR3 region is CASSQIGQGLNNEQFF. As DNA, the CDR3 is TGCGCCAGCAGCCAAATAGGACAGGGGCTTAACAATGAGCAGTTCTTC.

The chain couples TRBV12-3 or TRBV12-4 to TRBJ2-2, with a possible D match to TRBD2 (5 bases). V lost 5 bases and J lost 6, with 10 bases in between. The CDR3 loop spans 13 amino acids. CDR3 amino acids: CASSLGLSGELFF. The CDR3 region has the DNA TGTGCCAGCAGTCTCGGACTCTCCGGGGAGCTGTTTTTT.

This clone was observed a few times. The chain carries TRBV7-8 and TRBJ1-2, with a tentative D call TRBD1 (5 bases). Per the germline V gene, CDR1 is SGHVS and CDR2 is FQNEAQ. V was pared by 1 base and J by 6 bases, with 12 bases between. The CDR3 is 14 residues long. The CDR3 sequence is CASSLVQGLDGYTF. The CDR3 bases are TGTGCCAGCAGCTTAGTTCAGGGTCTAGATGGCTACACCTTC.

This sequence joins TRBV6-6 and TRBJ2-1; possibly TRBD1 for D (6 bases). Germline V gene lookup returns CDR1 MNHNY and CDR2 SVGAGI (reference sequence). V was clipped by 1 base and J by 1 base, with 8 bases between them. There are 15 residues in the CDR3. The CDR3 DNA sequence: TGTGCCAGCAGTTACTTAGGGGGATCCTACAATGAGCAGTTCTTC. It codes for CASSYLGGSYNEQFF.

This clone has only a few counts. This rearrangement joins TRBV9 to TRBJ2-1; 7 positions match TRBD2. The CDR3 loop spans 16 amino acids. CDR1 SGDLS and CDR2 YYNGEE come from the germline V gene. With 3 bases clipped from V and 4 bases from J, the junction kept 10 bases outside the gene matches. The CDR3 region is CASSAFAASGYNEQFF. The CDR3 DNA reads TGTGCCAGCAGCGCTTTCGCGGCTAGCGGTTACAATGAGCAGTTCTTC.

This clone has a handful of counts. This chain uses TRBV12-3 or TRBV12-4 with TRBJ2-7, with 7 bases aligning to TRBD1. The CDR3 extends over 13 amino acids. The V gene end was trimmed by 2 bases and the J gene end by 6 bases; junction bases not matched to a gene: 4. CDR3 in amino acids: CASSLRGGGEQYF. The CDR3 DNA sequence: TGTGCCAGCAGTTTAAGAGGGGGCGGCGAGCAGTACTTC.

The CDR3 nucleotides read TGTGCCAGCAGCTCTACTAGCGGGGGGGCCGTCAGCACCGGGGAGCTGTTTTTT. This encodes CASSSTSGGAVSTGELFF. The chain joins TRBV5-6 to TRBJ2-2; 13 bases align to TRBD2. The germline gives CDR1 SGHDT, CDR2 YYEEEE. This CDR3 has 18 residues. The junction had 9 bases not matched to a gene; V was cut back by 3 bases and J by 4 bases.

In this sample, this clone turned up a few times. This chain uses TRBV5-1 with TRBJ1-5; the D gene is possibly TRBD1 (6 bases). Germline CDR1 is SGHRS and CDR2 is YFSETQ. This CDR3 has 13 residues. Between the trimmed V and J ends, which lost 7 bases and 8 bases, there was a span of 16 bases. This chain's CDR3 is CASPGGREEPQHF. The CDR3 DNA reads TGCGCCAGCCCTGGGGGGCGGGAGGAGCCCCAGCATTTT. The variable domain in full, completed from reference TRBV5-1 and TRBJ1-5, reads KAGVTQTPRYLIKTRGQQVTLSCSPISGHRSVSWYQQTPGQGLQFLFEYFSETQRNKGNFPGRFSGRQFSNSRSEMNVSTLELGDSALYLCASPGGREEPQHFGDGTRLSIL.

This clone was recorded once. CDR3 DNA: TGTGCCAGTAGTATACCTGACAGGGTACATGGCTACACCTTC. This encodes CASSIPDRVHGYTF. The J gene is TRBJ1-2, the V gene TRBV19; TRBD1 aligns across 7 bases. The CDR3 loop spans 14 amino acids. Germline-derived CDR1 and CDR2 are LNHDA and SQIVND (reference sequence). The J segment lost 6 bases and the V segment lost 2 bases, leaving 6 bases of the junction unmatched. The full variable domain, completed using reference TRBV19 and TRBJ1-2, is DGGITQSPKYLFRKEGQNVTLSCEQNLNHDAMYWYRQDPGQGLRLIYYSQIVNDFQKGDIAEGYSVSREKKESFPLTVTSAQKNPTAFYLCASSIPDRVHGYTFGSGTRLTVV.

The rearrangement links TRBV6-2 or TRBV6-3 to TRBJ2-2, with TRBD1 matching 9 bases. Looked up from germline, CDR1 is MNHEY and CDR2 is SVGEGT. The CDR3 loop spans 18 amino acids. J was trimmed by 0 bases and V by 0 bases; bases with no gene match: 5. CDR3 sequence reads: CASSYSITGGTNTGELFF. DNA of the CDR3: TGTGCCAGCAGTTACTCAATTACAGGGGGCACGAACACCGGGGAGCTGTTTTTT.

CDR3 coding DNA: TGTGCCAGCAGCCAAGAATTAGAGGTCACAACGGTGAACACTGAAGCTTTCTTT. As protein: CASSQELEVTTVNTEAFF. The V and J genes are TRBV3-1 (or the pseudogene TRBV3-2) and TRBJ1-1; no reliable D call. V lost 0 bases to trimming and J lost 0 bases, with 17 bases between them. The CDR3 has 18 residues. The germline V gene has CDR1 LGHDT and CDR2 YNNKEL (reference sequence).

The chain combines TRBV10-2 with TRBJ2-6, with D hard to call. The germline V and J ends were trimmed by 8 bases and 0 bases, with 5 bases remaining between them. From germline, CDR1 is WSHSY and CDR2 SAAADI. The CDR3 is 13 residues long. CDR3 coding DNA: TGCGCCAGCCTAAGCTCTGGGGCCAACGTCCTGACTTTC. Translating gives CASLSSGANVLTF.

The rearrangement links TRBV4-2 to TRBJ1-5, with D perhaps TRBD1 (5 bases). The CDR3 totals 13 residues. The V gene's germline CDR1 is LGHNA and CDR2 YNFKEQ. Trimming took 4 bases from V and 4 from J, leaving 8 bases between them. The CDR3 DNA follows: TGTGCCAGCAGCCCACAGGAGAATCAGCCCCAGCATTTT. Residues: CASSPQENQPQHF.

This rearrangement joins TRBV6-6 to TRBJ1-2; 8 bases fit TRBD1. V trimming: 4 bases; J trimming: 7 bases; junction bases outside the gene matches: 11. Germline V gene sequence: CDR1 MNHNY, CDR2 SVGAGI (reference sequence). This CDR3 is built from 15 residues. The CDR3 DNA is TGTGCCAGCAGTTCATCAGGGGGCGCAATAAGTGGCTACACCTTC. Translating gives CASSSSGGAISGYTF.

J is TRBJ2-1 and V is TRBV5-1; TRBD2 matches 15 bases. Germline lookup yields CDR1 SGHRS and CDR2 YFSETQ. The junction had 7 bases not matched to a gene; V was cut back by 2 bases and J by 10 bases. This CDR3 is built from 16 residues. The CDR3 spells CASSLSGLAGGGEQFF. CDR3 bases: TGCGCCAGCAGCTTATCGGGACTAGCGGGAGGAGGGGAGCAGTTCTTC.

As DNA, the CDR3 is TGTGCCAGCAGTTTATCACTTAACTATGGCTACACCTTC. Translation gives CASSLSLNYGYTF. The V call is TRBV28, the J call TRBJ1-2; D is unclear. Per the germline V gene, CDR1 is MDHEN and CDR2 is SYDVKM. The V end lost 1 base, the J end lost 1 base, and 4 bases lay between the germline ends. The CDR3 spans 13 residues.